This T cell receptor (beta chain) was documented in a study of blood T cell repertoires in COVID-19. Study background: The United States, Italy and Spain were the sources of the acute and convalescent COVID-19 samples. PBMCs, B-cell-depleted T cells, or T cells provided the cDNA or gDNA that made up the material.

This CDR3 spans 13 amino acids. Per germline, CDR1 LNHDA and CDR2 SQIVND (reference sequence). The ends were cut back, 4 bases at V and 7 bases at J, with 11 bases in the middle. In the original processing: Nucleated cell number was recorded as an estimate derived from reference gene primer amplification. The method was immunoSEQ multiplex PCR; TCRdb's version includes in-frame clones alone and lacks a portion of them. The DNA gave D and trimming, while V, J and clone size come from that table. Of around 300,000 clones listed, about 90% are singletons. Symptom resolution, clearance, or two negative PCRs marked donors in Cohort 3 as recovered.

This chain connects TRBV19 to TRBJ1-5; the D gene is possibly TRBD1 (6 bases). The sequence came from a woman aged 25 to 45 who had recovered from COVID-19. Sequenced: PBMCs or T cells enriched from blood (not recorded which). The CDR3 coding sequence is TGTGCCAGTAGTACGACAGGCAGCCAGCCCCAGCATTTT. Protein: CASSTTGSQPQHF.